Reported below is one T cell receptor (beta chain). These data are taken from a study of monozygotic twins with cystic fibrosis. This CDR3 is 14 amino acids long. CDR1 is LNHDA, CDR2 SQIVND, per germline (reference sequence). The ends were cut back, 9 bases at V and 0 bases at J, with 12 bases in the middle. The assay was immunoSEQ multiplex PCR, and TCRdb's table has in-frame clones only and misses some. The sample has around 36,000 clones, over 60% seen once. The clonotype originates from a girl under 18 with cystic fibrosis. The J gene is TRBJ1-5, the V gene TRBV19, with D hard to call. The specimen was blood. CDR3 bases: TGTGCCAGGACCGGGGTCACTAGCAATCAGCCCCAGCATTTT. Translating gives CARTGVTSNQPQHF.